This passage covers 18 T cell receptor beta chains from one sample sequenced in a study of shared clonotypes between healthy human individuals. This table comes from immunoSEQ multiplex PCR, and its TCRdb copy is limited to in-frame clones, with some not included. This sample yields 450,000 to 600,000 clones, of which 65% to 80% are seen a single time; around 12% belongs to the top ten. The sample taken for sequencing was PBMCs. The receptor set was obtained from a woman aged 40 to 50 in good health. Some clones in this sample may be carry-over from other donors' samples.

The table lists this clone with a few counts. This chain connects TRBV27 to TRBJ1-5; TRBD1 is a possible D gene (5 bases). Germline values: CDR1 MNHEY, CDR2 SMNVEV (reference sequence). CDR3 length: 13 amino acids. V was clipped by 4 bases and J by 7 bases, with 11 bases between them. The CDR3 DNA follows: TGTGCCAGCAGTTCGGACAAGAGGCAGCCCCAGCATTTT. Its protein is CASSSDKRQPQHF.

The chain carries TRBV2 and TRBJ2-7; TRBD1 aligns across 7 bases. This CDR3 comprises 17 residues. J was trimmed by 3 bases and V by 7 bases; bases with no gene match: 18. The V gene's germline CDR1 is SNHLY and CDR2 FYNNEI. The CDR3 region is CASKRETGILRYYEQYF. The CDR3 region has the DNA TGTGCCAGCAAAAGGGAGACAGGGATACTCAGGTACTACGAGCAGTACTTC. Full variable domain (outside the CDR3, taken from reference TRBV2 and TRBJ2-7): EPEVTQTPSHQVTQMGQEVILRCVPISNHLYFYWYRQILGQKVEFLVSFYNNEISEKSEIFDDQFSVERPDGSNFTLKIRSTKLEDSAMYFCASKRETGILRYYEQYFGPGTRLTVT.

In this sample, this clone turned up a few times. This chain uses TRBV5-1 with TRBJ1-2, with unresolved D. Germline CDR1 SGHRS, CDR2 YFSETQ. This CDR3 comprises 14 residues. The V end was cut by 1 base, the J end by 3 bases, with 10 bases between. The CDR3 spells CASSLTNSDYGYTF. Here the CDR3 DNA reads TGCGCCAGCAGCTTGACCAACAGTGACTATGGCTACACCTTC.

This clone was seen once. The chain carries TRBV7-3 and TRBJ2-2; 8 bases map to TRBD1. In germline, CDR1 is SGHTA, CDR2 FQGTGA. The junction had 10 bases not matched to a gene; V was cut back by 4 bases and J by 6 bases. This CDR3 region has 16 residues. In DNA form, the CDR3 reads TGTGCCAGCAGCTCCCCTGGACAGGGAGCGGCCGGGGAGCTGTTTTTT. Its protein product is CASSSPGQGAAGELFF.

The V call is TRBV7-2, the J call TRBJ2-1; 9 nucleotides match TRBD1. The CDR3 extends over 15 amino acids. CDR1 and CDR2 (germline): SGHTA, FQGNSA. The V segment lost 6 bases and the J segment 6 bases; nucleotides outside the gene matches: 9. CDR3 residues: CASRLQGALANEQFF. The CDR3 coding sequence is TGTGCCAGCAGATTACAGGGGGCGCTGGCCAATGAGCAGTTCTTC.

The rearrangement uses TRBV5-5 and TRBJ2-7, with 12 nucleotides matching TRBD1. With 6 bases clipped from V and 5 bases from J, the junction kept 12 bases outside the gene matches. The CDR3 extends over 16 amino acids. Germline lookup yields CDR1 SGHKS and CDR2 YYEKEE (reference sequence). CDR3 residues: CASTHGRGQGADEQYF. The CDR3, as DNA: TGTGCCAGCACCCATGGTAGGGGACAGGGGGCCGACGAGCAGTACTTC.

J is TRBJ1-5 and V is TRBV19; the match to TRBD1 covers 11 bases. J lost 3 bases, V lost 5 bases, and 6 bases had no gene match. The CDR3 loop spans 16 amino acids. The V gene's germline CDR1 is LNHDA and CDR2 SQIVND (reference sequence). CDR3 in amino acids: CASSWTGGEVNQPQHF. In nucleotides, the CDR3 is TGTGCCAGTAGTTGGACAGGGGGCGAGGTCAATCAGCCCCAGCATTTT.

J is TRBJ2-5 and V is TRBV7-9; D may be TRBD2 (6 bases). Trimming shortened V by 6 bases and J by 2 bases, and 13 bases separated the two germline ends. Germline CDR1 SEHNR, CDR2 FQNEAQ (reference sequence). The CDR3 sequence is 14 residues long. CDR3 protein: CASRVWGDQETQYF. CDR3 sequence (DNA): TGTGCCAGCAGAGTTTGGGGGGATCAAGAGACCCAGTACTTC. The complete variable domain, with remaining parts taken from reference TRBV7-9 and TRBJ2-5, reads DTGVSQNPRHKITKRGQNVTFRCDPISEHNRLYWYRQTLGQGPEFLTYFQNEAQLEKSRLLSDRFSAERPKGSFSTLEIQRTEQGDSAMYLCASRVWGDQETQYFGPGTRLLVL.

This clone appeared once. The V and J genes are TRBV28 and TRBJ2-2; D remains ambiguous. CDR1 is MDHEN, CDR2 SYDVKM, per germline. V was trimmed by 0 bases and J by 0 bases, leaving 11 bases between them. The CDR3 totals 17 residues. The CDR3 DNA reads as TGTGCCAGCAGTTTATGGGCCGAAGGCCCGAACACCGGGGAGCTGTTTTTT. Translated: CASSLWAEGPNTGELFF.

As regards this clone: With a far larger clone one base away, a read error is the likely cause. The same CDR3 is also encoded by other DNA sequences in this sample. The rearrangement uses TRBV29-1 and TRBJ1-3; D ambiguous. Germline CDR1 and CDR2: SQVTM and ANQGSEA. The CDR3 contains 13 residues. CDR3 bases: TGCAGCGGTGGTAGGGCAGACGGAAACACAATATATTTT. It yields the protein CSGGRADGNTIYF. Together with reference TRBV29-1 and TRBJ1-3, the CDR3 gives the full variable domain: SAVISQKPSRDICQRGTSLTIQCQVDSQVTMMFWYRQQPGQSLTLIATANQGSEATYESGFVIDKFPISRPNLTFSTLTVSNMSPEDSSIYLCSGGRADGNTIYFGEGSWLTVV.

The V gene is TRBV27, the J gene TRBJ1-4, with D tentatively TRBD1 (5 bases). Germline CDR1 and CDR2: MNHEY and SMNVEV (reference sequence). The CDR3 has 15 amino acids. Trimming removed 5 bases at V and 5 bases at J, with 15 bases between. The CDR3 region has the DNA TGTGCCAGCAGTCCCCTGGCGGGGGTGAATGAAAAACTGTTTTTT. Its translation is CASSPLAGVNEKLFF.

The genes are TRBV4-3 and TRBJ2-7; D is undetermined. The V end lost 1 base, the J end lost 2 bases, and 9 bases lay between the germline ends. CDR1 and CDR2 from the germline V gene are LGHNA and YSLEER. The CDR3 spans 14 residues. The CDR3 coding sequence is TGCGCCAGCAGCCAAGGATTCGCCACCTACGAGCAGTACTTC. Translating gives CASSQGFATYEQYF.

A few counts support this clone. J is TRBJ1-3 and V is TRBV2, with 12 bases fitting TRBD1. The CDR3 runs 15 residues. Trimming removed 4 bases from V and 8 bases from J; junction bases left unmatched: 6. Germline CDR1 reads SNHLY; CDR2 reads FYNNEI. The CDR3 region has the DNA TGTGCCAGCAGTGCGGGGACAGGGGGCCTGCACACCATATATTTT. This gives the protein CASSAGTGGLHTIYF.

This clone is a singleton in its sample. This chain links TRBV28 with TRBJ1-6, with D tentatively TRBD1 (6 bases). Germline CDR1 is MDHEN and CDR2 is SYDVKM. CDR3 length: 18 residues. V was pared by 6 bases and J by 8 bases, with 26 bases between. CDR3 nucleotides: TGTGCCAGCAGCTACACCCCCCCAGGGCTAGGGGGGGATTCACCCCTCCACTTT. Translation gives CASSYTPPGLGGDSPLHF.

The chain combines TRBV9 with TRBJ2-3, with 7 bases that match TRBD2. Losses at the gene ends were 4 bases for V and 0 bases for J; bases not matched to a gene: 5. The CDR3 is 15 amino acids. Germline V gene lookup returns CDR1 SGDLS and CDR2 YYNGEE. As DNA, the CDR3 is TGTGCCAGCAGCACCCTAGCGGCTAGCACAGATACGCAGTATTTT. Translated, it gives CASSTLAASTDTQYF.

The chain has TRBV5-1 and TRBJ2-6, with 11 bases matching TRBD1. This CDR3 region has 15 residues. Trimming at V came to 9 bases and at J to 1 base, leaving 3 bases not matched to a gene. Germline CDR1 SGHRS, CDR2 YFSETQ. CDR3 DNA sequence: TGCGCCACCGGACAGGGGGCTTCTGGGGCCAACGTCCTGACTTTC. It specifies CATGQGASGANVLTF.

The chain recombines TRBV7-8 with TRBJ2-7, with TRBD2 as a possible D gene (6 bases). Germline assignment: CDR1 SGHVS and CDR2 FQNEAQ. CDR3 length: 14 residues. V lost 7 bases and J 0 bases, leaving 13 bases between the germline ends. Here the CDR3 DNA reads TGTGCCAGCAATGCGGGAACAAGCTCCTACGAGCAGTACTTC. Residues: CASNAGTSSYEQYF. The entire variable domain, with the rest obtained from reference TRBV7-8 and TRBJ2-7, is as follows: GAGVSQSPRYKVAKRGQDVALRCDPISGHVSLFWYQQALGQGPEFLTYFQNEAQLDKSGLPSDRFFAERPEGSVSTLKIQRTQQEDSAVYLCASNAGTSSYEQYFGPGTRLTVT.

Worth noting for this clone: At one of its ends the junction is not consistent with the germline gene, which may arise from a read error. The chain couples TRBV6-9 to TRBJ2-1; D is unresolved. The V gene's germline CDR1 is MNHGY and CDR2 SVAAGI. CDR3 size: 10 residues. The CDR3 loop reads CASSSIGRLF. The DNA for the CDR3 is TGTGCCAGCAGTTCTATCGGACGCCTCTTC.